This T cell receptor (beta chain) was recovered during a study of blood T cell repertoires in COVID-19. Study context: COVID-19 samples, acute and convalescent, were from the United States, Italy and Spain. T cells, B-cell-depleted T cells, or PBMCs supplied cDNA or gDNA.

V gave up 0 bases and J gave up 5 bases, with 11 bases separating them. This CDR3 is 14 amino acids long. Germline CDR1 reads SGHTS; CDR2 reads YDEGEE. Under the authors' procedure: Reference gene primers were amplified, and this amplification served to estimate nucleated cell counts. Generated by immunoSEQ multiplex PCR, the TCRdb table keeps only in-frame clones and is missing some. V, J and clone size are taken as reported in that table, and D and trimming were inferred from the DNA itself. The table lists 300,000 or so clones, 87% of them singletons, with approximately 1.5% in the top ten. In its sample, this clone was seen a few times.

The source material was peripheral blood. J is TRBJ1-2 and V is TRBV5-8; D is possibly TRBD1 (5 bases). The origin of this receptor is a woman aged 40 to 55 who had recovered from COVID-19. The CDR3, as DNA: TGTGCCAGCAGCTTGGCCGGCGGGGCGTATGGCTACACCTTC. Amino acids: CASSLAGGAYGYTF.